This entry describes one T cell receptor beta chain. The record originates from a study of control samples from healthy donors and cancer patients. Method: immunoSEQ multiplex PCR; TCRdb's copy keeps in-frame clones and lacks some. The table records more than 50,000 clones, approximately 85% of them present only once. Between the trimmed V and J ends, which lost 6 bases and 1 base, there was a span of 15 bases. Germline loops: CDR1 ENHRY, CDR2 SYGVKD. This CDR3 contains 15 residues. The TCR originated in a man aged 45-65 years in good health. The chain couples TRBV10-3 to TRBJ2-5; possible D gene TRBD2, 6 bases. The sequenced sample consisted of blood. The CDR3 loop is CAIRQDGGRQETQYF. The CDR3 DNA follows: TGTGCCATCAGACAGGACGGAGGGCGCCAAGAGACCCAGTACTTC.